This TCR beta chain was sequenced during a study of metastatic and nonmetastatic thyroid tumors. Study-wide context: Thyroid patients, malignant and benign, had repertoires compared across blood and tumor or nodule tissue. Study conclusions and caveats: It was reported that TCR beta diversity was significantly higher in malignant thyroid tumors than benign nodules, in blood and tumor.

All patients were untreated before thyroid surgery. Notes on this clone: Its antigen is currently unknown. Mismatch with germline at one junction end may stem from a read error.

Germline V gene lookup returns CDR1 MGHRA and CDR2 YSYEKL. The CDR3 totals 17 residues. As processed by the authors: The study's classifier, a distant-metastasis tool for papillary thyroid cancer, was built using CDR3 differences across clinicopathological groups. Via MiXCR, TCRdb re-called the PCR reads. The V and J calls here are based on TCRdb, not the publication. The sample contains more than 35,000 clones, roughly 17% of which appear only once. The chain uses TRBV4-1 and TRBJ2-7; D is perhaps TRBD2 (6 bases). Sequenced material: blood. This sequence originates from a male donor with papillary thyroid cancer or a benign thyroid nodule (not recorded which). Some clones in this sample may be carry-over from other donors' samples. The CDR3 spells CSSIQDRDSGLGYEQYF. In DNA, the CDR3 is TGCTCCAGCATCCAAGATCGTGATAGCGGCCTCGGATACGAGCAGTACTTC.